This TCR beta chain was identified during a study of long-term antiretroviral therapy in people with HIV. Study-wide results and limits: Before ART, certain clones expanded, and these dominated the repertoire at all time points.

Points on this clone: The antigen remains undetermined.

From germline, CDR1 is MNHEY and CDR2 SVGAGI. This CDR3 region has 15 residues. V was clipped by 2 bases and J by 4 bases; unmatched bases: 7. The assay used was immunoSEQ (version v3.0), run at survey level. The assay was immunoSEQ multiplex PCR, and TCRdb's table has in-frame clones only and misses some. The sample records 25,000 to 35,000 clones, almost 97% being singletons. The genes are TRBV6-5 and TRBJ1-2; 7 nucleotides match TRBD1. This clonotype was sampled from a man aged 25-40 years with HIV. The sample was unsorted PBMCs, taken 6.9 years after starting antiretroviral therapy. The CDR3 region is CASSYNYRGPYGYTF. The CDR3 DNA reads TGTGCCAGCAGTTACAATTACAGGGGCCCCTATGGCTACACCTTC.